The 32 T cell receptor beta chains below all came from one sample that was sequenced in a study of cytomegalovirus exposure and HLA in healthy donors. The PCR contained 60 Vbeta and 13 Jbeta primers. TCRdb's table, derived via immunoSEQ multiplex PCR, lists solely in-frame clones and lacks some. The data contain over 200,000 clones, 85% of them singletons. The specimen was PBMCs. These receptor sequences come from a human donor in good health.

The CDR3 DNA sequence: TGTGCCAGCTCACCCCCTAGCGGTTGGGCAGATACGCAGTATTTT. As protein: CASSPPSGWADTQYF. V and J are TRBV18 and TRBJ2-3; 7 bases match TRBD2. In germline, CDR1 is KGHSH, CDR2 LQKENI. CDR3 length: 15 amino acids. V shed 3 bases, J shed 4 bases, and the junction held 7 bases outside the gene matches.

The chain is built from TRBV9 and TRBJ2-3; maybe TRBD2 (6 bases). CDR1 and CDR2 from the germline V gene are SGDLS and YYNGEE. The CDR3 runs 16 residues. V was shortened by 0 bases and J by 0 bases, with 11 bases between the two germline ends. This chain's CDR3 is CASSVEVTSSTDTQYF. The CDR3, as DNA: TGTGCCAGCAGCGTAGAAGTGACTAGTAGCACAGATACGCAGTATTTT. Looking up the rest from reference TRBV9 and TRBJ2-3 gives the full variable domain: DSGVTQTPKHLITATGQRVTLRCSPRSGDLSVYWYQQSLDQGLQFLIQYYNGEERAKGNILERFSAQQFPDLHSELNLSSLELGDSALYFCASSVEVTSSTDTQYFGPGTRLTVL.

This clone was seen just once. V and J are TRBV7-9 and TRBJ2-1, with D uncertain. Per germline, CDR1 SEHNR and CDR2 FQNEAQ (reference sequence). The CDR3 has 15 residues. Trimming removed 1 base at V and 0 bases at J, with 7 bases between. CDR3 bases: TGTGCCAGCAGCTTAGACGTGAGCTCCTACAATGAGCAGTTCTTC. This gives the protein CASSLDVSSYNEQFF.

This clone occurred once. CDR3 DNA sequence: TGTGCCAGCAGCTTGGGGAGGCGCGATGAGCAGTTCTTC. It encodes CASSLGRRDEQFF. The chain recombines TRBV5-6 with TRBJ2-1, with a possible D match to TRBD2 (5 bases). Trimming removed 0 bases from V and 8 bases from J, with 9 bases in between. The CDR3 has 13 residues. Germline V lookup: CDR1 SGHDT, CDR2 YYEEEE.

This sequence joins TRBV7-2 and TRBJ1-2, with no clear D. Looked up from germline, CDR1 is SGHTA and CDR2 is FQGNSA. The CDR3 extends over 15 amino acids. Trimming stripped 1 base from V and 3 bases from J, with 12 bases between. CDR3 DNA: TGTGCCAGCAGCTTAGAGCACGGGAAGGACTATGGCTACACCTTC. It specifies CASSLEHGKDYGYTF.

This rearrangement joins TRBV6-5 to TRBJ1-2; 7 bases align to TRBD1. Losses at the gene ends were 3 bases for V and 13 bases for J; bases not matched to a gene: 14. The germline V gene has CDR1 MNHEY and CDR2 SVGAGI. This CDR3 has 14 amino acids. The CDR3 region has the DNA TGTGCCAGCAGTTATTTACGGGAAAGGGGGCTTCTCACCTTC. Encoded protein: CASSYLRERGLLTF.

This clone was observed a handful of times. The rearrangement joins TRBV19 to TRBJ2-1, with 9 bases that match TRBD2. The length of the CDR3 is 14 residues. V lost 4 bases to trimming and J lost 9 bases; unmatched junction nucleotides: 7. Germline V gives CDR1 LNHDA, CDR2 SQIVND (reference sequence). CDR3 bases: TGTGCCAGTAGTAGTCCTAGCGGGACCGGTGAGCAGTTCTTC. Translation: CASSSPSGTGEQFF.

This rearrangement joins TRBV9 to TRBJ2-5; 10 nucleotides align to TRBD1. This CDR3 spans 14 amino acids. The germline gives CDR1 SGDLS, CDR2 YYNGEE. Trimming took 4 bases from V and 4 from J; bases not matched to a gene: 4. The CDR3 region is CASSIRDRGETQYF. The CDR3 bases are TGTGCCAGCAGCATCAGGGACAGGGGAGAGACCCAGTACTTC. Using reference TRBV9 and TRBJ2-5 for the parts outside the CDR3, the full variable domain is DSGVTQTPKHLITATGQRVTLRCSPRSGDLSVYWYQQSLDQGLQFLIQYYNGEERAKGNILERFSAQQFPDLHSELNLSSLELGDSALYFCASSIRDRGETQYFGPGTRLLVL.

CDR3 coding DNA: TGTGCCAGCAGCTTAGCGCGGTCTAGCGGGAGATACGAGCAGTACTTC. This sequence encodes CASSLARSSGRYEQYF. This chain links TRBV11-1 with TRBJ2-7, with 10 nucleotides matching TRBD2. Germline assignment: CDR1 SGHAT and CDR2 FQDESV (reference sequence). The CDR3 spans 16 residues. With V trimmed by 0 bases and J by 4 bases, 6 bases remained unmatched.

This clone was observed a handful of times. The chain joins TRBV7-9 to TRBJ2-7, with 12 bases identical to TRBD2. Germline trimming cut 4 bases from V and 7 bases from J; bases unmatched to any gene: 8. Germline-derived CDR1 and CDR2 are SEHNR and FQNEAQ (reference sequence). The CDR3 is 15 residues long. DNA of the CDR3: TGTGCCAGCAGCTCCCGACTAGCGGGAGTGGGGGAGCAGTACTTC. It translates to CASSSRLAGVGEQYF. Supplemented by reference TRBV7-9 and TRBJ2-7, the full variable domain reads DTGVSQNPRHKITKRGQNVTFRCDPISEHNRLYWYRQTLGQGPEFLTYFQNEAQLEKSRLLSDRFSAERPKGSFSTLEIQRTEQGDSAMYLCASSSRLAGVGEQYFGPGTRLTVT.

The gene calls are TRBV19 and TRBJ2-2; TRBD2 might be the D (7 bases). This CDR3 spans 15 amino acids. CDR1 and CDR2 (germline): LNHDA, SQIVND (reference sequence). With 5 bases removed from V and 5 bases from J, the gap between germline ends came to 15 bases. CDR3 loop: CASSGGGHITGELFF. The CDR3, as DNA: TGTGCCAGTAGTGGGGGGGGGCATATTACCGGGGAGCTGTTTTTT.

The V and J genes are TRBV2 and TRBJ1-1; tentatively, D is TRBD1 (6 bases). CDR3 length: 13 residues. CDR1 is SNHLY and CDR2 is FYNNEI in the germline V gene. V lost 6 bases to trimming and J lost 1 base, with 9 bases between them. CDR3: CASRDRRNTEAFF. DNA of the CDR3: TGTGCCAGCAGGGACAGACGGAACACTGAAGCTTTCTTT.

This chain uses TRBV19 with TRBJ2-1; 8 bases line up with TRBD2. Looked up from germline, CDR1 is LNHDA and CDR2 is SQIVND (reference sequence). The V and J ends lost 5 bases and 6 bases, in that order; junction bases with no gene match: 9. The CDR3 runs to 15 residues. The CDR3 protein is CASSSLAGISNEQFF. The DNA for the CDR3 is TGTGCCAGTAGTTCATTAGCGGGAATTAGCAATGAGCAGTTCTTC.

V usage is TRBV19 and J usage is TRBJ2-1; 10 bases agree with TRBD2. Germline loops: CDR1 LNHDA, CDR2 SQIVND (reference sequence). The CDR3 sequence is 17 residues long. Trimming cost V 4 bases and J 4 bases; bases outside gene matches: 10. The CDR3 sequence is CASSKRLAGGGYNEQFF. The DNA for the CDR3 is TGTGCCAGTAGTAAACGACTAGCGGGCGGAGGGTACAATGAGCAGTTCTTC.

The chain has TRBV5-1 and TRBJ2-5, with D possibly TRBD2 on 5 matching bases. The CDR3 loop spans 12 amino acids. V shed 3 bases and J shed 2 bases, with 5 bases lying between them. Per germline, CDR1 SGHRS and CDR2 YFSETQ. CDR3 nucleotide sequence: TGCGCCAGCAGCTGGAGGCAAGAGACCCAGTACTTC. The encoded protein is CASSWRQETQYF.

In its sample, this clone was seen a few times. The chain has TRBV6-1 and TRBJ2-1; D might be TRBD1 (5 bases). This CDR3 region has 14 residues. Germline assignment: CDR1 MNHNS and CDR2 SASEGT. With 6 bases removed from V and 8 bases from J, the gap between germline ends came to 17 bases. CDR3 in amino acids: CASRLRGRVHEQFF. The CDR3 DNA reads TGTGCCAGCAGGTTAAGGGGAAGGGTGCATGAGCAGTTCTTC.

This clone was seen just once. The chain recombines TRBV7-2 with TRBJ1-1, with D possibly matching TRBD1 (6 bases). V was cut by 2 bases and J by 2 bases, with 18 bases left in between. The germline V gene encodes CDR1 SGHTA and CDR2 FQGNSA. This CDR3 is 17 amino acids long. The CDR3 reads CASSLPHFEQGNTEAFF. The CDR3 region has the DNA TGTGCCAGCAGCTTACCCCACTTCGAACAGGGAAACACTGAAGCTTTCTTT. Full variable domain (missing parts from reference TRBV7-2 and TRBJ1-1): GAGVSQSPSNKVTEKGKDVELRCDPISGHTALYWYRQSLGQGLEFLIYFQGNSAPDKSGLPSDRFSAERTGGSVSTLTIQRTQQEDSAVYLCASSLPHFEQGNTEAFFGQGTRLTVV.

DNA of the CDR3: TGTGCCAGTAGTATAGGGACAGCTAACACTGAAGCTTTCTTT. Protein sequence: CASSIGTANTEAFF. The chain recombines TRBV19 with TRBJ1-1, with TRBD1 as a possible D gene (6 bases). CDR1 and CDR2 from the germline V gene are LNHDA and SQIVND (reference sequence). CDR3 size: 14 residues. The V and J ends lost 1 base and 2 bases respectively, with 8 bases between them.

This clone came up once. The chain recombines TRBV11-2 with TRBJ2-5; 9 bases are shared with TRBD1. Matching the DNA end better, TRBJ2-7 makes the J call doubtful. Germline lookup yields CDR1 SGHAT and CDR2 FQNNGV. The CDR3 covers 13 residues. CDR3 amino acids: CASSRDRAYEQYF. The CDR3 DNA is TGTGCCAGCAGCCGGGACAGGGCCTACGAGCAGTACTTC.

CDR3 in amino acids: CASILTRGNTEAFF. As DNA, the CDR3 is TGTGCCAGCATCCTTACACGGGGAAACACTGAAGCTTTCTTT. The chain is built from TRBV6-5 and TRBJ1-1; D unclear. Deletions cut 7 bases from V and 2 bases from J, with 14 bases between. This CDR3 has 14 residues. The germline CDR1 and CDR2 sequences are MNHEY and SVGAGI.

This chain joins TRBV1 and TRBJ2-1; TRBD2, the D gene given by the table, was not confirmed from the DNA. TRBV1 is labeled a pseudogene. This CDR3 has 14 residues. The CDR3 DNA is TGCACCAGCAGCCACCGTGGGACTCCGTGCGAGCAGTTCTTC. Translation: CTSSHRGTPCEQFF.

V usage is TRBV25-1 and J usage is TRBJ2-5; D may be TRBD2 (6 bases). Judging by the DNA end, TRBJ2-7 fits better; the J call may be wrong. The V gene's germline CDR1 is MGHDK and CDR2 SYGVNS. The CDR3 has 16 residues. In DNA form, the CDR3 reads TGTGCCAGCAGTACTCTGAGACAGCGGGTTACCTACGAGCAGTACTTC. This sequence encodes CASSTLRQRVTYEQYF.

In this sample, this clone turned up a few times. The chain couples TRBV4-1 to TRBJ2-1; 10 bases line up with TRBD2. CDR3 length: 16 amino acids. Germline V gene sequence: CDR1 MGHRA, CDR2 YSYEKL. The V and J ends lost 2 bases and 4 bases, in that order; junction bases with no gene match: 5. Here the CDR3 DNA reads TGCGCCAGCAGCCAACGTCTAGCGGGAGATTACAATGAGCAGTTCTTC. Residues: CASSQRLAGDYNEQFF.

This chain connects TRBV9 to TRBJ2-1, with TRBD2 identical over 7 bases. The junction had 4 bases not matched to a gene; V was cut back by 0 bases and J by 1 base. The CDR3 runs 16 residues. Germline V gene data show CDR1 as SGDLS and CDR2 as YYNGEE. CDR3 DNA: TGTGCCAGCAGCGTAGGGCGGGAGATGTCCTACAATGAGCAGTTCTTC. Translated, it gives CASSVGREMSYNEQFF.

This clone was found a few times. The chain couples TRBV30 to TRBJ2-1; 7 bases match TRBD1. With V trimmed by 4 bases and J by 2 bases, 5 bases remained unmatched. There are 14 residues in the CDR3. Germline V lookup: CDR1 GTSNPN, CDR2 SVGIG (reference sequence). The DNA of the CDR3 is TGTGCCTGGAAACGAGGGACAGCCTACAATGAGCAGTTCTTC. It yields the protein CAWKRGTAYNEQFF.

This chain links TRBV9 with TRBJ2-7; TRBD2 agrees at 8 bases. CDR3 length equals 15 residues. Germline V gene data show CDR1 as SGDLS and CDR2 as YYNGEE. Trimming at V came to 4 bases and at J to 6 bases, leaving 12 bases not matched to a gene. Written as DNA, the CDR3 is TGTGCCAGCAGCCCACTAGCGGACCCATCGGGCGAGCAGTACTTC. Its translation: CASSPLADPSGEQYF.

The CDR3, as DNA: TGTGCCAGCAGAGGGGTGGGTGGCAATCAGCCCCAGCATTTT. Its translation: CASRGVGGNQPQHF. The chain uses TRBV28 and TRBJ1-5; perhaps TRBD1 as D (5 bases). CDR1 is MDHEN, CDR2 SYDVKM, per germline. The CDR3 loop spans 14 amino acids. The ends were cut back, 6 bases at V and 2 bases at J, with 11 bases in the middle.

The genes are TRBV6-5 and TRBJ2-3, with TRBD1 matching 9 bases. CDR1 is MNHEY and CDR2 is SVGAGI in the germline V gene. Trimming removed 2 bases from V and 6 bases from J; junction bases left unmatched: 3. The CDR3 contains 14 residues. The CDR3 region is CASSYATGGDTQYF. The CDR3 nucleotides read TGTGCCAGCAGTTACGCCACAGGGGGCGATACGCAGTATTTT.

This clone has only a few counts. The chain is built from TRBV29-1 and TRBJ1-2; D is perhaps TRBD1 (6 bases). This CDR3 is built from 13 residues. V was pared by 6 bases and J by 4 bases, with 15 bases between. In germline, CDR1 is SQVTM, CDR2 ANQGSEA. This CDR3 is CSVLAGEFYGYTF. DNA for the CDR3: TGCAGCGTGCTGGCAGGGGAGTTCTATGGCTACACCTTC.

V gene TRBV29-1 combines with J gene TRBJ2-7; 8 nucleotides line up with TRBD1. The CDR3 sequence is 14 residues long. In germline, CDR1 is SQVTM, CDR2 ANQGSEA. J gave up 0 bases and V 7 bases, and 8 bases lay outside the gene matches. The CDR3 loop reads CSAKDRERSYEQYF. DNA for the CDR3: TGCAGCGCTAAGGACAGGGAACGCTCCTACGAGCAGTACTTC.

The V and J genes are TRBV6-6 and TRBJ2-6; TRBD2 matches at 7 bases. The CDR3 is 16 amino acids. The V gene's germline CDR1 is MNHNY and CDR2 SVGAGI (reference sequence). V was pared by 3 bases and J by 0 bases, with 2 bases of the junction left unmatched. The DNA for the CDR3 is TGTGCCAGCAGTTATGCGGGAGCCTCTGGGGCCAACGTCCTGACTTTC. Amino acids: CASSYAGASGANVLTF.

The chain recombines TRBV6-1 with TRBJ1-6, with a possible D match to TRBD1 (5 bases). From germline, CDR1 is MNHNS and CDR2 SASEGT. Between the trimmed V and J ends, which lost 2 bases and 9 bases, there was a span of 20 bases. This CDR3 is 17 amino acids long. The CDR3 reads CASSELSGKGRSSPLHF. DNA for the CDR3: TGTGCCAGCAGTGAACTTTCAGGGAAAGGGCGAAGTTCACCCCTCCACTTT.